One and the same sample provided the 12 T cell receptor beta chains below, sequenced in a study of shared clonotypes between healthy human individuals. In the naive CD8 group, cells lacked CD45RO and were positively selected for CCR7, so terminally differentiated effector memory CD45RA+ cells were left out. Method: immunoSEQ multiplex PCR; TCRdb's copy keeps in-frame clones and lacks some. The sample includes about 2.1 million clones, 85% to 95% of them seen just once. Sequenced: naive CD8+ T cells from PBMCs. Receptor source: a man in his late teens or twenties in good health. Some clones in this sample may be carry-over from other donors' samples.

V gene TRBV7-6 combines with J gene TRBJ2-3; 11 nucleotides agree with TRBD2. Germline trimming cut 5 bases from V and 3 bases from J; bases unmatched to any gene: 16. This CDR3 comprises 19 residues. Germline V gene sequence: CDR1 SGHVS, CDR2 FNYEAQ. CDR3 region: CASSPLNLASGRTTDTQYF. The CDR3 DNA reads as TGTGCCAGCAGCCCTCTAAATTTGGCTAGCGGGAGGACTACAGATACGCAGTATTTT.

The chain couples TRBV6-5 to TRBJ2-2, with a tentative D call TRBD2 (6 bases). Germline lookup yields CDR1 MNHEY and CDR2 SVGAGI. Trimming shortened V by 4 bases and J by 3 bases, and 9 bases separated the two germline ends. This CDR3 spans 14 amino acids. The CDR3 loop reads CASSSGGYTGELFF. As DNA, the CDR3 is TGTGCCAGCAGTTCCGGGGGATACACCGGGGAGCTGTTTTTT.

The chain uses TRBV28 and TRBJ2-1; 11 bases are shared with TRBD2. J was trimmed by 8 bases and V by 5 bases; bases with no gene match: 11. The CDR3 contains 16 residues. CDR1 is MDHEN and CDR2 is SYDVKM in the germline V gene. The CDR3: CASSRVTSGNRDEQFF. CDR3 bases: TGTGCCAGCAGTAGGGTGACTAGCGGGAACCGGGATGAGCAGTTCTTC.

This chain links TRBV5-1 with TRBJ1-1, with a possible D match to TRBD1 (6 bases). Germline CDR1 SGHRS, CDR2 YFSETQ. The CDR3 length is 14 residues. Trimming took off 1 base at V and 6 bases at J, with 13 bases between the two ends. Here the CDR3 DNA reads TGCGCCAGCAGCTTGTCAGGGGCAGGGGCTGAAGCTTTCTTT. Protein sequence: CASSLSGAGAEAFF.

Points on this clone: Being one base from a much bigger clone, this may be a read error. At the DNA level, this CDR3 is encoded by other sequences in the same sample as well. This chain links TRBV2 with TRBJ2-2; D is ambiguous. This CDR3 is built from 12 residues. CDR1 and CDR2 from the germline V gene are SNHLY and FYNNEI. V lost 6 bases to trimming and J lost 0 bases, with 2 bases between them. CDR3 protein: CASSPNTGELFF. The CDR3 DNA reads as TGTGCCAGCAGCCCGAACACCGGGGAGCTGTTTTTT.

The chain uses TRBV28 and TRBJ1-1, with no clear D. V was clipped by 9 bases and J by 5 bases, with 7 bases between them. The CDR3 is 10 residues long. Germline V CDR1 and CDR2: MDHEN, SYDVKM. The CDR3 DNA is TGTGCCAGTAAGAGGACTGAAGCTTTCTTT. Amino acid sequence: CASKRTEAFF.

The table lists this clone with a count of one. This chain links TRBV11-2 with TRBJ2-2; D could derive from TRBD1 or TRBD2 (5 bases each). V was shortened by 5 bases and J by 3 bases, with 10 bases between the two germline ends. The length of the CDR3 is 14 residues. Per the germline V gene, CDR1 is SGHAT and CDR2 is FQNNGV. CDR3 coding DNA: TGTGCCAGCAGCGGGGGAAGCTACACCGGGGAGCTGTTTTTT. It translates to CASSGGSYTGELFF.

This clone has only one observation. The chain combines TRBV7-8 with TRBJ2-6, with D possibly being TRBD1 (6 bases). This CDR3 is 17 amino acids long. The germline V gene encodes CDR1 SGHVS and CDR2 FQNEAQ. Trimming shortened V by 5 bases and J by 0 bases, and 14 bases separated the two germline ends. The CDR3 sequence: CASSRPGTFSGANVLTF. CDR3 coding DNA: TGTGCCAGCAGCCGTCCCGGGACATTCTCTGGGGCCAACGTCCTGACTTTC. Full variable domain (missing parts from reference TRBV7-8 and TRBJ2-6): GAGVSQSPRYKVAKRGQDVALRCDPISGHVSLFWYQQALGQGPEFLTYFQNEAQLDKSGLPSDRFFAERPEGSVSTLKIQRTQQEDSAVYLCASSRPGTFSGANVLTFGAGSRLTVL.

For this clone: Other DNA sequences from this sample encode an identical CDR3 as well. The chain recombines TRBV4-1 with TRBJ2-7, with unresolved D. The length of the CDR3 is 12 residues. Germline values: CDR1 MGHRA, CDR2 YSYEKL. V lost 4 bases to trimming and J lost 0 bases, with 4 bases between them. The CDR3 spells CASSPNSYEQYF. In DNA, the CDR3 is TGCGCCAGCAGCCCCAACTCCTACGAGCAGTACTTC.

The DNA for the CDR3 is TGTGCCAGCAGCTTCCTATCAGGCTATGGCTACACCTTC. Protein: CASSFLSGYGYTF. The V call is TRBV7-9, the J call TRBJ1-2; no definite D call. The CDR3 is 13 amino acids. V was pared by 3 bases and J by 4 bases, with 9 bases between. Germline CDR1 reads SEHNR; CDR2 reads FQNEAQ (reference sequence). Complete variable domain (other parts from reference TRBV7-9 and TRBJ1-2): DTGVSQNPRHKITKRGQNVTFRCDPISEHNRLYWYRQTLGQGPEFLTYFQNEAQLEKSRLLSDRFSAERPKGSFSTLEIQRTEQGDSAMYLCASSFLSGYGYTFGSGTRLTVV.

The V call is TRBV10-2, the J call TRBJ2-4; D gene ambiguous. V lost 2 bases to trimming and J lost 8 bases, with 4 bases between them. In germline, CDR1 is WSHSY, CDR2 SAAADI. This CDR3 has 11 residues. The CDR3 here is CASSEAYIQYF. CDR3 in DNA: TGCGCCAGCAGTGAGGCGTACATTCAGTACTTC.

Comments on this clone: Other DNA sequences in the sample encode the same CDR3. The genes are TRBV7-8 and TRBJ2-2, with D possibly matching TRBD1 (5 bases). CDR1 is SGHVS, CDR2 FQNEAQ, per germline. The V end was cut by 5 bases, the J end by 3 bases, with 7 bases between. The CDR3 is 13 residues long. In DNA form, the CDR3 reads TGTGCCAGCAGCCTAGGGGACACCGGGGAGCTGTTTTTT. Its protein is CASSLGDTGELFF.